The 5 T cell receptor beta chains in this list originate from one sample, sequenced in a study of tumor-infiltrating lymphocytes in primary liver carcinoma. The authors made TCR beta cDNA from 400 to 550 ng total RNA with a constant-region primer. Sequencing libraries for TCR beta derived from three nested multiplex PCR rounds that used slightly modified ARM-PCR. Amplification in the first two PCR rounds was performed using TRBV1-TRBV30 forward primers and a C-beta reverse primer for approximately 10 cycles each. TCRdb re-derived calls from the multiplex PCR reads in MiXCR, one entry per CDR3 protein. The sample holds some 200,000 distinct CDR3 sequences, less than 65% seen once. Unsorted whole blood yielded blood RNA, and germline DNA was extracted as well. The sequenced material came from peripheral blood. These receptors were taken from a woman aged 55-69 years with primary liver carcinoma and hepatitis B virus infection.

The chain combines TRBV5-1 with TRBJ1-2, with a weak D call TRBD1 (5 bases). V gave up 4 bases and J gave up 5 bases, with 15 bases separating them. The CDR3 sequence is 14 residues long. Germline V CDR1 and CDR2: SGHRS, YFSETQ. The CDR3 coding sequence is TGCGCCAGCAGCCCCGCCGGGACCCGGTATGGCTACACCTTC. This translates into CASSPAGTRYGYTF.

Points on this clonotype: Sequence at one end of the junction differs from germline and may be a read error. The V and J genes are TRBV4-1 and TRBJ2-7; D gene unclear. Germline V gives CDR1 MGHRA, CDR2 YSYEKL. This CDR3 is 15 amino acids long. The CDR3 here is CASSQVGPNSYEQYF. In DNA form, the CDR3 reads TGCGCCAGCAGTCAAGTCGGGCCCAACTCATACGAGCAGTACTTC.

This clonotype was seen a handful of times. A read error may explain this, as a much larger clone is one base away. The chain joins TRBV11-2 to TRBJ1-4; D not resolved. Germline V lookup: CDR1 SGHAT, CDR2 FQNNGV. The ends were cut back, 0 bases at V and 8 bases at J, with 7 bases in the middle. The length of the CDR3 is 13 residues. CDR3 in amino acids: CASSLDPREKLFF. Written as DNA, the CDR3 is TGTGCCAGCAGCTTAGATCCTCGGGAAAAACTGTTTTTT.

This clonotype was observed at least ten times. DNA for the CDR3: TGTGCCAGCAGACGGACTAGCGGGACAGATACGCAGTATTTT. It specifies CASRRTSGTDTQYF. This rearrangement joins TRBV6-6 to TRBJ2-3; TRBD2 aligns across 11 bases. V lost 6 bases, J lost 3 bases, and 2 bases stayed unmatched. In germline, CDR1 is MNHNY, CDR2 SVGAGI (reference sequence). The CDR3 loop spans 14 amino acids.

Turning to this clonotype: One end of the junction is discordant with germline, which a read error may explain. The CDR3 here is CASSLATYTEALF. As DNA, the CDR3 is TGTGCCAGCAGCCTCGCCACTTACACTGAAGCTCTCTTT. The rearrangement uses TRBV11-2 and TRBJ1-1, with no clear D. Looked up from germline, CDR1 is SGHAT and CDR2 is FQNNGV. The CDR3 totals 13 residues.